Relative to its sample, the clone carrying this TCR beta chain is medium-sized. Its target is not known. Other DNA sequences in this specimen translate into the identical CDR3. From germline, CDR1 is LGHNT and CDR2 FRNRAP. The CDR3 is made up of 13 amino acids. The trim removed 6 bases at V and 11 bases at J, leaving 9 bases unmatched. The sort gate was single viable CD3+CD4+CD8-CD45RO+ cells for memory CD4+ T cells. After thawing, CD4+ T cells were positively selected. Sequencing was performed with immunoSEQ multiplex PCR; in TCRdb, only in-frame clones are kept and a portion is missing. The table records some 40,000 clones, around three quarters of them present only once. This sample is drawn from a study of memory CD4+ T cells and cytomegalovirus serostatus. Overall study findings and caveats: Median bootstrapped AUC for CMV status was about 0.95 originally, about 0.9 US-trained. Suggested: most of the CMV-linked TCR signature lies in CD4+ memory cells.

The receptor was derived from an adult in good health and CMV-seropositive. Sequencing used memory CD4+ T cells from blood. The chain recombines TRBV12-5 with TRBJ1-1; 10 bases line up with TRBD1. CDR3 nucleotides: TGTGCTAGTGGCCGATCCGGGACAGGGGACGCTTTCTTT. Translation: CASGRSGTGDAFF.